The T cell receptor beta chain under discussion was sequenced for a study of ipilimumab plus nivolumab after autologous stem cell transplantation (dated by TCRdb to the early 2020s). A note on the overall study: The median number of doses that trial patients received was four or five for ipilimumab and about eight for nivolumab. The myeloma cohort included high-risk transplant-naive patients and patients relapsing within 3 years of a first autologous transplant. Patients with high-risk diffuse large B cell lymphoma, mature T cell lymphoma, or multiple myeloma undergoing autologous transplant were enrolled in the trial. Thirty-five patients made up the trial's intent-to-treat population. The full study reports these points: Combined checkpoint inhibition as post-transplant consolidation was concluded by the authors to appear tolerable. According to the authors, a biologic rationale for studying the approach further came from T cell receptor repertoire, regulatory T cell phenotype and gut microbiota profiles.

Checkpoint therapy began 14 to 28 days after autologous transplant, with ipilimumab given at 1 mg/kg intravenously on day 1 of selected weeks. Nivolumab was given at 3 mg/kg intravenously on day 1 of weeks 1, 4, 7, 10, and every two weeks through week 26. This was a Phase Ib clinical trial that tested ipilimumab plus nivolumab, given as combined checkpoint inhibition, for consolidation following autologous stem cell transplantation. Library preparation used the immunoSEQ multiplex PCR assay. Not all clones reach the TCRdb copy of this immuneACCESS table, which keeps in-frame sequences only. Checked studies attribute under half of the gap to unresolved V genes and leave the rest unexplained. The sample records roughly 40,000 clones, 80% to 95% of which are singletons. The ten largest make up over 0.85% of the sample. This clone came up once. Its specific antigen is unknown. Base qualities are not at hand, and no much larger clone is one base apart.

This TCR was recovered from a male donor with multiple myeloma. The sequencing here drew on PBMCs, taken in a trial of ipilimumab plus nivolumab as post-transplant consolidation.

The nucleotide sequence reads as follows: TGTGCCAGCAGCGCGGATTCCGGGACATACTACAATGAGCAGTTCTTC. The translation is CASSADSGTYYNEQFF. Recombination joined TRBV5-4 with TRBJ2-1, with TRBD1 as a weak D call on 6 bases. The CDR3 contains 16 residues, cysteine and phenylalanine counted. CDR3 DNA only is kept here, 48 bases in frame from base 1. Deletion took 4 bases off V and 3 bases off J, with a span of 17 bases between the germline ends. The germline V gene (reference sequence) specifies SGHNT as CDR1 and YYREEE as CDR2.